Shown below are 17 T cell receptor beta chains from a single sample sequenced in a study of blood T cell repertoires in COVID-19. Generated by immunoSEQ multiplex PCR, the TCRdb table keeps only in-frame clones and is missing some. The top ten clones hold about 4.5% of a sample with more than 200,000 clones, around 82% of them seen once. The material sequenced was PBMCs or T cells enriched from blood (not recorded which). The receptors stem from a man younger than 45 with acute COVID-19.

J is TRBJ2-7 and V is TRBV11-2; no clear D gene. Trimming shortened V by 4 bases and J by 2 bases, and 15 bases separated the two germline ends. The CDR3 is 15 residues long. Germline-derived CDR1 and CDR2 are SGHAT and FQNNGV. CDR3 protein: CASSSESHKAYEQYF. The CDR3 nucleotides are TGTGCCAGCAGCTCCGAATCCCACAAAGCCTACGAGCAGTACTTC.

This sequence joins TRBV5-4 and TRBJ2-1; possible D gene TRBD1, 5 bases. The CDR3 consists of 16 residues. V lost 5 bases, J lost 9 bases, and 24 bases lay in between. Germline loops: CDR1 SGHNT, CDR2 YYREEE (reference sequence). CDR3 coding DNA: TGTGCCAGCAGGGACAACCTAGGTGCGGTAAGGGGTGAGCAGTTCTTC. Encoded protein: CASRDNLGAVRGEQFF.

In this sample, this clone turned up a few times. V usage is TRBV2 and J usage is TRBJ1-2; 9 bases are a match to TRBD1. CDR1 SNHLY and CDR2 FYNNEI come from the germline V gene. The CDR3 consists of 16 residues. Losses at the gene ends were 7 bases for V and 8 bases for J; bases not matched to a gene: 17. CDR3 bases: TGTGCCAGCACCCGCCTTGCAGGGACAGGGTCTCTGGGCTACACCTTC. It is translated as CASTRLAGTGSLGYTF.

The J gene is TRBJ1-5, the V gene TRBV6-5; D gene ambiguous. This CDR3 spans 14 amino acids. With 6 bases removed from V and 0 bases from J, the gap between germline ends came to 9 bases. CDR1 MNHEY and CDR2 SVGAGI come from the germline V gene. This CDR3 is CASREGSSNQPQHF. As DNA, the CDR3 is TGTGCCAGCAGGGAGGGTAGTAGCAATCAGCCCCAGCATTTT.

The rearrangement joins TRBV7-3 to TRBJ1-1, with 7 bases identical to TRBD1. Germline trimming cut 4 bases from V and 0 bases from J; bases unmatched to any gene: 8. Germline assignment: CDR1 SGHTA and CDR2 FQGTGA. The CDR3 loop spans 16 amino acids. CDR3 in amino acids: CASSSRQGFMNTEAFF. CDR3 DNA sequence: TGTGCCAGCAGCTCAAGACAGGGATTCATGAACACTGAAGCTTTCTTT.

The chain employs TRBV2 and TRBJ2-7; D not certain. The CDR3 loop spans 14 amino acids. Per the germline V gene, CDR1 is SNHLY and CDR2 is FYNNEI. V gave up 2 bases and J gave up 7 bases, with 15 bases separating them. The CDR3 nucleotides read TGTGCCAGCAGTGAAACGGTATCGGTGAAGGAGCAGTACTTC. Translated, it gives CASSETVSVKEQYF.

The V call is TRBV5-1, the J call TRBJ2-2; TRBD2 matches 13 bases. The V gene's germline CDR1 is SGHRS and CDR2 YFSETQ. The V and J ends lost 4 bases and 4 bases, in that order; junction bases with no gene match: 7. The CDR3 is 17 residues long. The CDR3 loop reads CASSMGLAGPGTGELFF. The CDR3 DNA sequence: TGCGCCAGCAGCATGGGACTAGCGGGGCCGGGCACCGGGGAGCTGTTTTTT.

The table lists this clone with a count of one. This sequence joins TRBV5-1 and TRBJ1-4; TRBD1 might be the D (5 bases). Germline V lookup: CDR1 SGHRS, CDR2 YFSETQ. The germline V and J ends were trimmed by 5 bases and 6 bases, with 20 bases remaining between them. This CDR3 is built from 16 residues. This CDR3 is CASSLGGNDRDEKLFF. The CDR3 bases are TGCGCCAGCAGTCTTGGGGGGAATGATAGGGATGAAAAACTGTTTTTT.

The V gene is TRBV5-1, the J gene TRBJ2-1, with 9 bases aligning to TRBD2. The junction had 11 bases not matched to a gene; V was cut back by 0 bases and J by 7 bases. The CDR3 covers 17 residues. CDR1 and CDR2 (germline): SGHRS, YFSETQ. The CDR3 here is CASSLDDWLAGLNEQFF. The CDR3 DNA is TGCGCCAGCAGCTTGGATGATTGGCTAGCGGGGCTTAATGAGCAGTTCTTC.

CDR3 in amino acids: CASSAPTTGDTGELFF. The CDR3 DNA is TGTGCCAGCAGCGCGCCCACTACAGGGGACACCGGGGAGCTGTTTTTT. The chain joins TRBV7-3 to TRBJ2-2; TRBD1 agrees at 7 bases. Germline-derived CDR1 and CDR2 are SGHTA and FQGTGA. The V segment lost 5 bases and the J segment 3 bases; nucleotides outside the gene matches: 9. CDR3 length equals 16 residues.

This chain joins TRBV11-2 and TRBJ2-7, with no clear D. CDR3 length: 14 residues. Germline V gene data show CDR1 as SGHAT and CDR2 as FQNNGV. V lost 0 bases, J lost 4 bases, and 10 bases lay in between. The CDR3, as DNA: TGTGCCAGCAGCTTAGATTTCCTGAGATACGAGCAGTACTTC. Protein: CASSLDFLRYEQYF.

This clone was detected only a few times. The chain recombines TRBV30 with TRBJ2-5, with TRBD2 matching over 7 bases. Germline CDR1 and CDR2: GTSNPN and SVGIG (reference sequence). V dropped 5 bases and J dropped 6; count of bases not matched to a gene: 3. The CDR3 consists of 11 residues. The CDR3 coding sequence is TGTGCCTGGGAGGGAGGGCAGACCCAGTACTTC. The encoded protein is CAWEGGQTQYF. The variable domain in full, with the rest retrieved from reference TRBV30 and TRBJ2-5, is SQTIHQWPATLVQPVGSPLSLECTVEGTSNPNLYWYRQAAGRGLQLLFYSVGIGQISSEVPQNLSASRPQDRQFILSSKKLLLSDSGFYLCAWEGGQTQYFGPGTRLLVL.

The rearrangement links TRBV3-1 (or the pseudogene TRBV3-2) to TRBJ2-3; 9 bases match TRBD2. The CDR3 consists of 15 residues. In germline, CDR1 is LGHDT, CDR2 YNNKEL (reference sequence). Trimming removed 6 bases from V and 2 bases from J; junction bases left unmatched: 6. In DNA, the CDR3 is TGTGCCAGCAGGCCCAGCGGGGGGTACACAGATACGCAGTATTTT. Translating it yields CASRPSGGYTDTQYF.

The chain is built from TRBV18 and TRBJ1-1; no firm D call. Germline CDR1 KGHSH, CDR2 LQKENI. Trimming cost V 6 bases and J 3 bases, with 17 bases left between them. This CDR3 has 15 residues. For the CDR3, the DNA is TGTGCCAGCTCGCCGGGGATGGCGAGCCACACTGAAGCTTTCTTT. Protein product: CASSPGMASHTEAFF.

This chain joins TRBV2 and TRBJ1-3; TRBD1 might be the D (6 bases). Germline-derived CDR1 and CDR2 are SNHLY and FYNNEI. The CDR3 has 17 amino acids. V lost 2 bases to trimming and J lost 4 bases, with 18 bases between them. In DNA form, the CDR3 reads TGTGCCAGCAGTGAATCCCACCCAGGGGCAGGAGGAAACACCATATATTTT. Amino acid sequence: CASSESHPGAGGNTIYF.

The genes are TRBV7-6 and TRBJ2-5; perhaps TRBD1 as D (5 bases). Germline-derived CDR1 and CDR2 are SGHVS and FNYEAQ. The ends were cut back, 2 bases at V and 1 base at J, with 14 bases in the middle. The CDR3 spans 16 residues. The CDR3 sequence: CASSLMQGGIQETQYF. The CDR3 DNA reads as TGTGCCAGCAGCTTAATGCAGGGCGGAATCCAAGAGACCCAGTACTTC.

This clone was observed a single time. J is TRBJ1-2 and V is TRBV19; D possibly corresponds to TRBD1 (6 bases). Germline V gene data show CDR1 as LNHDA and CDR2 as SQIVND (reference sequence). Trimming pared 3 bases from V and 4 bases from J, leaving 15 bases between. The CDR3 loop spans 15 amino acids. CDR3 loop: CASSMYRVDSYGYTF. The DNA for the CDR3 is TGTGCCAGTAGTATGTACAGGGTGGACTCCTATGGCTACACCTTC.